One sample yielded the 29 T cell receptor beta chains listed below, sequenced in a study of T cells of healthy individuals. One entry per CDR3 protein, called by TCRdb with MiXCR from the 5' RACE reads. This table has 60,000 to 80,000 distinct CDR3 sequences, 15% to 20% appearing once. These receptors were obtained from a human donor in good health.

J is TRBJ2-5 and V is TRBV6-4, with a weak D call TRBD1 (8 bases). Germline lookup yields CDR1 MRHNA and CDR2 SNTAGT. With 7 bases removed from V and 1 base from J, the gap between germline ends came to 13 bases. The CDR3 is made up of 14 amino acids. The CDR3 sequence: CASMDREGQETQYF. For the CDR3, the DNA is TGTGCCAGCATGGACAGGGAGGGCCAAGAGACCCAGTACTTC.

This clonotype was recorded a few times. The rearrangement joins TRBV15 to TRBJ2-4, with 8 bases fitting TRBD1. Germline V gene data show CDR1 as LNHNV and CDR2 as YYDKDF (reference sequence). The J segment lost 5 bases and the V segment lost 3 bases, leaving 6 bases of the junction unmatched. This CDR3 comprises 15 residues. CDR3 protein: CATSRGRGLENIQYF. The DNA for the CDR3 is TGTGCCACCAGCAGGGGCAGGGGGCTGGAAAACATTCAGTACTTC.

The DNA of the CDR3 is TGTGCCAGCAGCAGGACAGACTACAATGAGCAGTTCTTC. This encodes CASSRTDYNEQFF. The rearrangement links TRBV21-1 to TRBJ2-1; no check of the table's D call, TRBD1, against the DNA was made. TRBV21-1 is deemed a pseudogene. The CDR3 covers 13 residues.

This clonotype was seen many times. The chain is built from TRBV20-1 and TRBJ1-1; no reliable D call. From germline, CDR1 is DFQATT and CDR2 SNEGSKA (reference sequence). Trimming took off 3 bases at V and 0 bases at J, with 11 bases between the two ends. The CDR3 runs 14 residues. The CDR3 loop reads CSASPPSVNTEAFF. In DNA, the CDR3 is TGCAGTGCTAGCCCCCCGAGCGTGAACACTGAAGCTTTCTTT.

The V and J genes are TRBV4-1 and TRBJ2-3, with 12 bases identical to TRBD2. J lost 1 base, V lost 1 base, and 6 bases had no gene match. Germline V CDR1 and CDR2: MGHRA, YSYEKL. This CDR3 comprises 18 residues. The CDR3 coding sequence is TGCGCCAGCAGCCAAGGACTAGCGGGAGTTTTGGGCACAGATACGCAGTATTTT. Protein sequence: CASSQGLAGVLGTDTQYF.

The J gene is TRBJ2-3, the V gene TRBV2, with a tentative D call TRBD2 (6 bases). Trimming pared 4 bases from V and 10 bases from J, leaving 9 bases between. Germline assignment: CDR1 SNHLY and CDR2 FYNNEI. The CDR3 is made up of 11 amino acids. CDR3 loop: CASSVGTAQYF. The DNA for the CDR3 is TGTGCCAGCAGTGTGGGGACTGCGCAGTATTTT.

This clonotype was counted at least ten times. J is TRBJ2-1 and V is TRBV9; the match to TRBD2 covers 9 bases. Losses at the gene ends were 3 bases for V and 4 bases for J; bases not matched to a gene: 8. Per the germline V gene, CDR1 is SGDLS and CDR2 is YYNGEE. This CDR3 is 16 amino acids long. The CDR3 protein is CASSALLAGSYNEQFF. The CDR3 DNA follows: TGTGCCAGCAGCGCCCTCCTAGCGGGGAGTTACAATGAGCAGTTCTTC. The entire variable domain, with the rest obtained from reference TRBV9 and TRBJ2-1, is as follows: DSGVTQTPKHLITATGQRVTLRCSPRSGDLSVYWYQQSLDQGLQFLIQYYNGEERAKGNILERFSAQQFPDLHSELNLSSLELGDSALYFCASSALLAGSYNEQFFGPGTRLTVL.

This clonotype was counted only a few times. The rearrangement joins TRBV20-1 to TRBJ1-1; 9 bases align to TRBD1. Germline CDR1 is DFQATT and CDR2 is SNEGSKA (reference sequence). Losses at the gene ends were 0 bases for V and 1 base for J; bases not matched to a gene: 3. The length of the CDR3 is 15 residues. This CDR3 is CSARDEDRGNTEAFF. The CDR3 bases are TGCAGTGCTAGAGATGAGGACAGGGGGAACACTGAAGCTTTCTTT.

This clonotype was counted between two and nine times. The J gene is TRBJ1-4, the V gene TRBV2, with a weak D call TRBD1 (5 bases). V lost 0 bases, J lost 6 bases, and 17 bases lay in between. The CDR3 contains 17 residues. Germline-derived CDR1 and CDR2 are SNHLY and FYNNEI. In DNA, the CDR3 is TGTGCCAGCAGTGAAGCGCTTCGAAGGGGACCGGATGAAAAACTGTTTTTT. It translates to CASSEALRRGPDEKLFF.

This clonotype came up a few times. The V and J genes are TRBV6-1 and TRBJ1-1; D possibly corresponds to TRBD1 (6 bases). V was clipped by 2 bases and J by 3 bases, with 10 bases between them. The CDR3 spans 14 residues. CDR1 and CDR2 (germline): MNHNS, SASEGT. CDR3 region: CASSEQGHYTEAFF. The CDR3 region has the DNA TGTGCCAGCAGTGAACAGGGACATTACACTGAAGCTTTCTTT.

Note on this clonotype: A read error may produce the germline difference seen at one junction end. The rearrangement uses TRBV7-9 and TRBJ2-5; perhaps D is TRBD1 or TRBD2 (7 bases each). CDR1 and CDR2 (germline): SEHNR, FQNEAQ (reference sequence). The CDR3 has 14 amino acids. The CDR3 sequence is CASSGTAGQETLYF. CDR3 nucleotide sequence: TGTGCCAGCAGCGGGACAGCGGGGCAAGAGACCCTGTACTTC. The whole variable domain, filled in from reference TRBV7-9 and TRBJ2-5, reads DTGVSQNPRHKITKRGQNVTFRCDPISEHNRLYWYRQTLGQGPEFLTYFQNEAQLEKSRLLSDRFSAERPKGSFSTLEIQRTEQGDSAMYLCASSGTAGQETLYFGPGTRLLVL.

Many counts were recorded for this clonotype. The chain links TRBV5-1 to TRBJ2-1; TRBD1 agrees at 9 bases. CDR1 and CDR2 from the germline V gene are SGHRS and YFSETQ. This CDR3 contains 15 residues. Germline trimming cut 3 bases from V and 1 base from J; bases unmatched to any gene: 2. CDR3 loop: CASSSGTGSYNEQFF. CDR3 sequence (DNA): TGCGCCAGCAGCTCCGGGACAGGGTCCTACAATGAGCAGTTCTTC.

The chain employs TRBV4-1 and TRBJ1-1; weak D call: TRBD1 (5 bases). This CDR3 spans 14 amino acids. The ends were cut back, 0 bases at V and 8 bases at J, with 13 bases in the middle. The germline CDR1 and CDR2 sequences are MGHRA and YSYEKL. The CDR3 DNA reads TGCGCCAGCAGCCAAGATATAAGGGGATTGGAAGCTTTCTTT. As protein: CASSQDIRGLEAFF.

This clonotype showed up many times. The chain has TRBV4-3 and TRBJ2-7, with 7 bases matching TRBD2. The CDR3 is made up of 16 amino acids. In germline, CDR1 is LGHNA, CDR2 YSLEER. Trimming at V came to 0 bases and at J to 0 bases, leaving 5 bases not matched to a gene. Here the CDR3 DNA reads TGCGCCAGCAGCCAAGATCTTGCTAGCGGCTCCTACGAGCAGTACTTC. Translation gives CASSQDLASGSYEQYF.

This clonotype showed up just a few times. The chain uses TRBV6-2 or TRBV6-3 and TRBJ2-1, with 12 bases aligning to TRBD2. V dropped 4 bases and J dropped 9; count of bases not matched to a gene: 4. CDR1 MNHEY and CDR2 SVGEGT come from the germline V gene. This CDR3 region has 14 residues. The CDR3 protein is CASSWTSGKGEQFF. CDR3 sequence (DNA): TGTGCCAGCAGTTGGACTAGCGGGAAAGGTGAGCAGTTCTTC.

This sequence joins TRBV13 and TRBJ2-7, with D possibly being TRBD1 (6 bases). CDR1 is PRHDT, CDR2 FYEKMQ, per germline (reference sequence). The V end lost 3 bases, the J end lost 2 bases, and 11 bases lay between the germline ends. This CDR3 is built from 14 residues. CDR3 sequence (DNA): TGTGCCAGCAGCTTCCGGGACAACCCCTACGAGCAGTACTTC. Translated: CASSFRDNPYEQYF.

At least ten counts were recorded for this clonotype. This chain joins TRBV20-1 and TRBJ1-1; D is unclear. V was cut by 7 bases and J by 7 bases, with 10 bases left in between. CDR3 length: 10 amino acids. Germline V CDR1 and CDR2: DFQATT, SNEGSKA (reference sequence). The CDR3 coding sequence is TGCAGTGTATCGGCCCTTGAAGCTTTCTTT. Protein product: CSVSALEAFF.

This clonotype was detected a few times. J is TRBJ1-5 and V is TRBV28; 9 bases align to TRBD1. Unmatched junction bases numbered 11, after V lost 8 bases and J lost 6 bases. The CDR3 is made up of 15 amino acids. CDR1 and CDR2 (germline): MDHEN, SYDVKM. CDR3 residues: CASQPGQGVGQPQHF. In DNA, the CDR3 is TGTGCCAGCCAACCGGGACAGGGAGTGGGTCAGCCCCAGCATTTT.

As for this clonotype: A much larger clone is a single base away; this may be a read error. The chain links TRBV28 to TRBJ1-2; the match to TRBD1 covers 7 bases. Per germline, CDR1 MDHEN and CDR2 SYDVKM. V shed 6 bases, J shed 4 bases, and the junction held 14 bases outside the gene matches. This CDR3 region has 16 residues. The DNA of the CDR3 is TGTGCCAGCAGCTCCACCGAGACAGGGACTCGCTATGGCTACACCTTC. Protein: CASSSTETGTRYGYTF.

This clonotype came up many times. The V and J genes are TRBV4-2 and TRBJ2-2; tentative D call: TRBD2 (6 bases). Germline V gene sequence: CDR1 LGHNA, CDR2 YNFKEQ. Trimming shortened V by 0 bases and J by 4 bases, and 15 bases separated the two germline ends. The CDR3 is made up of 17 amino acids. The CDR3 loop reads CASSQERRGEITGELFF. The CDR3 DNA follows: TGTGCCAGCAGCCAAGAACGGCGGGGAGAGATCACCGGGGAGCTGTTTTTT.

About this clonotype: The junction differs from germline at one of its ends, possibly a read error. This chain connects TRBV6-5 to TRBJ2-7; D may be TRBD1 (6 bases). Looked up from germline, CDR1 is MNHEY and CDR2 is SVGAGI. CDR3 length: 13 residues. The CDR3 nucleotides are TGTGACAGCAGGGTGGGACAAATCTACGAGCAGTACTTC. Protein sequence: CDSRVGQIYEQYF.

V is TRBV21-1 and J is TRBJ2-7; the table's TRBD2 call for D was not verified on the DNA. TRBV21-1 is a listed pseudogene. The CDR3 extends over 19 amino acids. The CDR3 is CASSETREGTGRFLYEQYF. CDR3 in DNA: TGTGCCAGCAGCGAAACGAGGGAGGGTACGGGCCGATTCCTATACGAGCAGTACTTC.

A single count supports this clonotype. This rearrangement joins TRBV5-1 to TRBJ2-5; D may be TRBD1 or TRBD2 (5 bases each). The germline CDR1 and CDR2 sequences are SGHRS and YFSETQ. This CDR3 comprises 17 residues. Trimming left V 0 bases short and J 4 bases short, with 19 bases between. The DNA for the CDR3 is TGCGCCAGCAGCTTGGTGGCCGTTGGGACCTGGGGAGAGACCCAGTACTTC. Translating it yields CASSLVAVGTWGETQYF.

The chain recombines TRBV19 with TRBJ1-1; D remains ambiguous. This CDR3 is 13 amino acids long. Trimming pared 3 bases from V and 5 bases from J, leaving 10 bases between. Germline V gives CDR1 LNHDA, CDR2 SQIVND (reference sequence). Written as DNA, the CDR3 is TGTGCCAGTAGTATCCGCCCAGCAACTGAAGCTTTCTTT. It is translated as CASSIRPATEAFF.

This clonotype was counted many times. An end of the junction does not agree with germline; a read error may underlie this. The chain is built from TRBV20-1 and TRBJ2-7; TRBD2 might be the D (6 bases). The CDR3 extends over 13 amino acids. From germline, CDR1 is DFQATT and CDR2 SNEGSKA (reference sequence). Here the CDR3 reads CSARGGLSYEQYF. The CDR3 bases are TGCAGTGCCAGAGGAGGGCTTTCCTACGAGCAGTACTTC.

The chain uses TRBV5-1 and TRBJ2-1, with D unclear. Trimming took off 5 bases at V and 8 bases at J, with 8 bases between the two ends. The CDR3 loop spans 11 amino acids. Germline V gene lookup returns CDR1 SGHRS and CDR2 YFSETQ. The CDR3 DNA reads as TGCGCCAGCAGTGGGCAGTATGAGCAGTTCTTC. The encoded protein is CASSGQYEQFF.

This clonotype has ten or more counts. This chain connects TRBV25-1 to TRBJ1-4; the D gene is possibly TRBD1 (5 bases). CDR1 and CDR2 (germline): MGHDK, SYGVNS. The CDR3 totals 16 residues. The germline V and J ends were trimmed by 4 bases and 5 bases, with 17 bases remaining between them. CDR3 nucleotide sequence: TGTGCCAGCAGTGCACTGGGGACGGTAAACAATGAAAAACTGTTTTTT. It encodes CASSALGTVNNEKLFF.

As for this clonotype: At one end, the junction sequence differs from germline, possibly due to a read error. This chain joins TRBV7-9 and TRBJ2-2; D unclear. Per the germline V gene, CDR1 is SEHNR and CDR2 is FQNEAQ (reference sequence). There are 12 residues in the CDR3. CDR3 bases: TGTGCCAGCAGCACTAACATCGGGGAGCTGTTTTTT. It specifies CASSTNIGELFF.

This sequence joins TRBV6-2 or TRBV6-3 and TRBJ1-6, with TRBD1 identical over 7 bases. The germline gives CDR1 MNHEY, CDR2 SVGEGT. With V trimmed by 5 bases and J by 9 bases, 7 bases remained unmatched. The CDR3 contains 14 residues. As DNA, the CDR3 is TGTGCCAGCAGTCTCGGGACAGTAGGTTCACCCCTCCACTTT. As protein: CASSLGTVGSPLHF.